A selection of T cell receptor beta chains follows, all from one sample in a study of blood T cells in healthy people across ages. Each CDR3 protein is one row after TCRdb ran MiXCR on the 5' RACE reads. Here the sample spans approximately 780,000 distinct CDR3 sequences, around 24% being singletons. These data also featured in a second study, about T cells of mothers and their children.

Specimen: blood. The receptors stem from a boy younger than 18 in good health. The CDR3 runs from the conserved cysteine through the conserved F or W. Fields, in order: V gene, J gene, D gene, clone size, CDR3 DNA, CDR3 protein. A D gene is named only where the DNA matches it firmly. Part of the rows lack a size; the others show once, few, many or a class for expanded clones.

>TRBV3-1|TRBJ2-1|.|few
TGTGCCAGCACTCCGGGGGAAAATGAGCAGTTCTTC
CASTPGENEQFF
>TRBV29-1|TRBJ2-5|.|.
TGCAGCGCCGCCTCCCGGGCCAAAGAGACCCAGTACTTC
CSAASRAKETQYF
>TRBV20-1|TRBJ2-5|.|few
TGCAGTGCTAGAGACCCAGCCCAAGAGACCCAGTACTTC
CSARDPAQETQYF
>TRBV12-3/TRBV12-4|TRBJ2-1|.|.
TGTGCCAGCAGTTTAAGTCAAGCCTACAATGAGCAGTTCTTC
CASSLSQAYNEQFF
>TRBV29-1|TRBJ1-1|TRBD1|.
TGCAGCGTAAGACAGGGGCGGGACACTGAAGCTTTCTTT
CSVRQGRDTEAFF
>TRBV4-1|TRBJ2-4|TRBD2|few
TGCGCCAGCAGCCAAGTGGGACTAGCGGGACGAAACATTCAGTACTTC
CASSQVGLAGRNIQYF
>TRBV4-1|TRBJ2-7|.|few
TGCGCCAGCAGCCAAGTCGGGACGGCGGACTCCTACGAGCAGTACTTC
CASSQVGTADSYEQYF
>TRBV2|TRBJ2-7|.|.
TGTGCCAGCAGTGCGGACAGTACCACCTACGAGCAGTACTTC
CASSADSTTYEQYF
>TRBV30|TRBJ2-3|TRBD2|.
TGTGCCTGGAGTTCGAGCGGGGGGGCATCAGATACGCAGTATTTT
CAWSSSGGASDTQYF
>TRBV10-3|TRBJ2-5|TRBD1|.
TGTGCCATCAGCAATTCACAGGGGATGGAGGAGACCCAGTACTTC
CAISNSQGMEETQYF
>TRBV4-1|TRBJ1-4|.|many
TGCGCCAGCAGCCAAGGTCTTAATGAAAAACTGTTTTTT
CASSQGLNEKLFF
>TRBV2|TRBJ2-4|.|.
TGTGCCAGCAGCGAAGGAGGGGGCAAGGCCAAAAACATTCAGTACTTC
CASSEGGGKAKNIQYF
>TRBV20-1|TRBJ2-1|.|.
TGCAGTGCTAGAGTCCTGGCAAACCATGAGCAGTTCTTC
CSARVLANHEQFF
>TRBV5-1|TRBJ1-5|.|once
TGCGCCAGCAGCTTGGCAACGGGGAGTGGGCCCCAGCATTTT
CASSLATGSGPQHF
>TRBV2|TRBJ1-3|.|few
TGTGCCAGCCCCGAGCCAGGTGGAAACACCATATATTTT
CASPEPGGNTIYF
>TRBV4-1|TRBJ2-7|.|.
TGCGCCAGTAGCCACCGGTGGGGCCACGAGCAGTACTTC
CASSHRWGHEQYF
>TRBV11-2|TRBJ1-2|TRBD1|.
TGTGCCAGCAGCTTAGCAGGGACAGGGTCTGGCTACACCTTC
CASSLAGTGSGYTF
>TRBV12-3/TRBV12-4|TRBJ2-7|TRBD1|few
TGTGCCAGCAGCTGGGGACAGGGGGCGTTCTACGAGCAGTACTTC
CASSWGQGAFYEQYF
>TRBV3-1|TRBJ1-1|.|.
TGTGCCAGCAGCCAAGATCGGGGGGATGAAGCTTTCTTT
CASSQDRGDEAFF
>TRBV7-9|TRBJ1-2|.|.
TGTGCCAGCAGCTTATTTCCCGATCCCTTCTATGGCTACACCTTC
CASSLFPDPFYGYTF
>TRBV5-1|TRBJ2-1|.|few
TGCGCCAGCAGCCCGCAGGGATACTCCTACAATGAGCAGTTCTTC
CASSPQGYSYNEQFF
>TRBV12-3/TRBV12-4|TRBJ2-5|TRBD2|.
TGTGCCAGCAGGAGGACTAGCGGGGGGCAAGAGACCCAGTACTTC
CASRRTSGGQETQYF
>TRBV25-1|TRBJ2-7|TRBD2|.
TGTGCCACCGCGACTAGCGGGGACTACGAGCAGTACTTC
CATATSGDYEQYF
>TRBV20-1|TRBJ1-4|.|.
TGCAGTGCTGCCACAGGGATACATGAAAAACTGTTTTTT
CSAATGIHEKLFF
>TRBV6-5|TRBJ1-2|TRBD1|.
TGTGCCAGCAGGGATTTGGGGACAGAGATTTACTATGGCTACACCTTC
CASRDLGTEIYYGYTF
>TRBV25-1|TRBJ2-7|.|.
TGTGCCAGCAGTGAAGGTATAGGGAGCTCCTACGAGCAGTGCTTC
CASSEGIGSSYEQCF
>TRBV11-2|TRBJ1-1|.|.
TGTGCCAGCAGCTTAGATCGAAGGACTGACGCTTTCTTT
CASSLDRRTDAFF
>TRBV19|TRBJ2-6|.|.
TGTGCCAGTAGGAGGGACGGCCGCTCTGGGGCCAACGTCCTGACTTTC
CASRRDGRSGANVLTF
>TRBV29-1|TRBJ2-3|.|many
TGCAGCGTTGAAGAATCATATGGCGGGGGCACTAGCACAGATACGCAGTATTTT
CSVEESYGGGTSTDTQYF
>TRBV4-1|TRBJ2-5|TRBD2|.
TGCGTCAGCAGCCAAGGATGGGGACTACTCCAAGAGACCCAGTACTTC
CVSSQGWGLLQETQYF